Shown below are 28 T cell receptor beta chains from a single sample sequenced in a study of cytomegalovirus exposure and HLA in healthy donors. A multiplex PCR was run with 60 Vbeta primers and 13 Jbeta primers. The protocol was immunoSEQ multiplex PCR, while the TCRdb copy is restricted to in-frame clones and leaves out a portion. This table has 150,000 to 250,000 clones, about 80% appearing once. The sequencing input was PBMCs. The receptors were sampled from a woman aged 30 to 39 in good health and CMV-seropositive.

The rearrangement joins TRBV5-1 to TRBJ2-1; D remains ambiguous. Germline CDR1 is SGHRS and CDR2 is YFSETQ. This CDR3 is 15 amino acids long. V lost 2 bases and J 0 bases, leaving 9 bases between the germline ends. CDR3 nucleotide sequence: TGCGCCAGCAGCTTCGAACCGAGCTCCTACAATGAGCAGTTCTTC. Translation: CASSFEPSSYNEQFF.

The chain has TRBV6-5 and TRBJ2-7, with D possibly matching TRBD2 (5 bases). This CDR3 has 13 amino acids. Germline CDR1 MNHEY, CDR2 SVGAGI. The V end was cut by 7 bases, the J end by 3 bases, with 13 bases between. The chain's CDR3 is CASTRSGFYEQYF. The CDR3 DNA sequence: TGTGCCAGCACCCGCTCGGGATTCTACGAGCAGTACTTC.

The rearrangement uses TRBV4-1 and TRBJ1-5; 8 bases map to TRBD1. This CDR3 comprises 16 residues. CDR1 and CDR2 from the germline V gene are MGHRA and YSYEKL. The trim removed 0 bases at V and 3 bases at J, leaving 4 bases unmatched. This CDR3 is CASSQEAGGTNQPQHF. The CDR3 bases are TGCGCCAGCAGCCAAGAGGCAGGGGGCACCAATCAGCCCCAGCATTTT.

This chain uses TRBV20-1 with TRBJ1-2; no reliable D call. The CDR3 consists of 11 residues. V was cut by 6 bases and J by 8 bases, with 13 bases left in between. Germline lookup yields CDR1 DFQATT and CDR2 SNEGSKA (reference sequence). The CDR3 loop is CSALRREGYTF. CDR3 in DNA: TGCAGTGCCCTCAGAAGGGAGGGCTACACCTTC.

This clone was counted a single time. This chain uses TRBV7-2 with TRBJ2-7; D is unresolved. Between the trimmed V and J ends, which lost 5 bases and 0 bases, there was a span of 11 bases. The germline V gene has CDR1 SGHTA and CDR2 FQGNSA. The CDR3 loop spans 14 amino acids. This chain's CDR3 is CASSPRRSSYEQYF. The CDR3 DNA reads as TGTGCCAGCAGCCCCCGTCGGAGCTCCTACGAGCAGTACTTC.

The V gene is TRBV7-9, the J gene TRBJ2-7, with D possibly matching TRBD1 (6 bases). The CDR3 has 14 amino acids. Trimming took off 1 base at V and 5 bases at J, with 12 bases between the two ends. In germline, CDR1 is SEHNR, CDR2 FQNEAQ (reference sequence). CDR3 DNA sequence: TGTGCCAGCAGCTTAGATGGGGGCGGCGACGAGCAGTACTTC. Protein sequence: CASSLDGGGDEQYF. Based on the CDR3 plus reference TRBV7-9 and TRBJ2-7, the full variable domain is DTGVSQNPRHKITKRGQNVTFRCDPISEHNRLYWYRQTLGQGPEFLTYFQNEAQLEKSRLLSDRFSAERPKGSFSTLEIQRTEQGDSAMYLCASSLDGGGDEQYFGPGTRLTVT.

This clone occurred a few times. This chain connects TRBV2 to TRBJ1-1; 8 positions match TRBD1. The CDR3 is 15 amino acids. CDR1 SNHLY and CDR2 FYNNEI come from the germline V gene. Trimming took 6 bases from V and 3 from J; bases not matched to a gene: 9. CDR3 sequence (DNA): TGTGCCAGCAGGGAAACCGGGACAGGCGACACTGAAGCTTTCTTT. It codes for CASRETGTGDTEAFF. The full variable domain, rest sourced from reference TRBV2 and TRBJ1-1, is EPEVTQTPSHQVTQMGQEVILRCVPISNHLYFYWYRQILGQKVEFLVSFYNNEISEKSEIFDDQFSVERPDGSNFTLKIRSTKLEDSAMYFCASRETGTGDTEAFFGQGTRLTVV.

This clone was detected once. The chain couples TRBV2 to TRBJ1-4; D remains ambiguous. This CDR3 has 13 amino acids. Germline CDR1 and CDR2: SNHLY and FYNNEI. V dropped 7 bases and J dropped 8 bases, with 14 bases sitting between them. DNA of the CDR3: TGTGCCAGCACGCGTGTACAGCCCGAAAAACTGTTTTTT. Its protein product is CASTRVQPEKLFF.

CDR3 DNA: TGTGCCAGCAGTTTAAGTGGGCTTAGCAATCAGCCCCAGCATTTT. Amino acid sequence: CASSLSGLSNQPQHF. J is TRBJ1-5 and V is TRBV28; D gene ambiguous. This CDR3 has 15 amino acids. Germline V gene sequence: CDR1 MDHEN, CDR2 SYDVKM. The V and J ends lost 2 bases and 0 bases respectively, with 8 bases between them. The entire variable domain, with the rest obtained from reference TRBV28 and TRBJ1-5, is as follows: DVKVTQSSRYLVKRTGEKVFLECVQDMDHENMFWYRQDPGLGLRLIYFSYDVKMKEKGDIPEGYSVSREKKERFSLILESASTNQTSMYLCASSLSGLSNQPQHFGDGTRLSIL.

This clone was counted a few times. The chain carries TRBV29-1 and TRBJ2-2, with 10 bases aligning to TRBD1. Germline CDR1 and CDR2: SQVTM and ANQGSEA. Trimming removed 3 bases from V and 7 bases from J; junction bases left unmatched: 5. CDR3 length equals 14 residues. Written as DNA, the CDR3 is TGCAGCGTTGATAGACAGGGGGCCGGCGGGGAGCTGTTTTTT. Translated: CSVDRQGAGGELFF.

This clone was detected only a few times. The chain joins TRBV27 to TRBJ2-7, with 10 bases that match TRBD1. There are 15 residues in the CDR3. The ends lost 6 bases at V and 5 bases at J; junction bases unmatched: 10. The germline V gene has CDR1 MNHEY and CDR2 SMNVEV (reference sequence). For the CDR3, the DNA is TGTGCCAGCAGCGGATACGGGACAGGGGATCACGAGCAGTACTTC. It encodes CASSGYGTGDHEQYF.

The genes are TRBV7-9 and TRBJ1-1; tentative D call: TRBD1 (6 bases). The ends were cut back, 3 bases at V and 10 bases at J, with 15 bases in the middle. CDR1 SEHNR and CDR2 FQNEAQ come from the germline V gene (reference sequence). The CDR3 is 13 residues long. In DNA, the CDR3 is TGTGCCAGCAGCTTGGTCGGGACAACCTCAGCTTTCTTT. This gives the protein CASSLVGTTSAFF.

This chain links TRBV19 with TRBJ1-1, with a possible D match to TRBD1 (5 bases). The germline V and J ends were trimmed by 2 bases and 0 bases, with 7 bases remaining between them. From germline, CDR1 is LNHDA and CDR2 SQIVND (reference sequence). CDR3 length: 14 amino acids. The CDR3 coding sequence is TGTGCCAGTAGTATACAGGGCATGAACACTGAAGCTTTCTTT. Its protein is CASSIQGMNTEAFF.

The genes are TRBV7-9 and TRBJ1-2, with TRBD1 identical over 9 bases. Germline CDR1 SEHNR, CDR2 FQNEAQ (reference sequence). After removal of 5 bases from V and 4 bases from J, the junction contained 8 bases not matched to a gene. This CDR3 contains 15 residues. The CDR3 loop is CASSHKNRGPYGYTF. The CDR3, as DNA: TGTGCCAGCAGCCATAAGAACAGGGGGCCCTATGGCTACACCTTC.

V usage is TRBV9 and J usage is TRBJ2-1, with D possibly TRBD1 on 5 matching bases. In germline, CDR1 is SGDLS, CDR2 YYNGEE. V was trimmed by 0 bases and J by 9 bases, leaving 10 bases between them. The CDR3 extends over 13 amino acids. This CDR3 is CASSVGGKSEQFF. DNA of the CDR3: TGTGCCAGCAGCGTAGGGGGCAAGAGTGAGCAGTTCTTC. Combining the CDR3 with reference TRBV9 and TRBJ2-1 gives the whole variable domain DSGVTQTPKHLITATGQRVTLRCSPRSGDLSVYWYQQSLDQGLQFLIQYYNGEERAKGNILERFSAQQFPDLHSELNLSSLELGDSALYFCASSVGGKSEQFFGPGTRLTVL.

Concerning this clone itself: The sample has other DNA sequences that encode this CDR3 too. This chain joins TRBV9 and TRBJ2-5, with 10 bases fitting TRBD2. This CDR3 spans 16 amino acids. V lost 2 bases and J lost 3; bases outside the gene matches: 7. Germline assignment: CDR1 SGDLS and CDR2 YYNGEE. CDR3 amino acids: CASSVTSGRAEETQYF. The CDR3 DNA reads as TGTGCCAGCAGCGTGACCAGCGGGAGGGCCGAAGAGACCCAGTACTTC.

This clone was observed once. The chain employs TRBV5-4 and TRBJ1-2; D might be TRBD1 (5 bases). The V end was cut by 6 bases, the J end by 0 bases, with 15 bases between. The length of the CDR3 is 15 residues. Looked up from germline, CDR1 is SGHNT and CDR2 is YYREEE (reference sequence). The CDR3: CASNSQTEANYGYTF. CDR3 in DNA: TGTGCCAGCAACTCACAGACAGAGGCTAACTATGGCTACACCTTC.

This clone appeared a few times. The chain joins TRBV29-1 to TRBJ2-2; 9 nucleotides match TRBD1. Germline trimming cut 8 bases from V and 4 bases from J; bases unmatched to any gene: 5. CDR3 length: 13 amino acids. In germline, CDR1 is SQVTM, CDR2 ANQGSEA. CDR3 sequence (DNA): TGCAGCACTGGGACAGGGCCCACCGGGGAGCTGTTTTTT. Encoded protein: CSTGTGPTGELFF.

CDR3 bases: TGTGCCAGCAGCTTGGACCAGGTACAAAACTACGAGCAGTACTTC. The encoded protein is CASSLDQVQNYEQYF. The chain links TRBV5-4 to TRBJ2-7; D gene unclear. The CDR3 is 15 amino acids. The germline CDR1 and CDR2 sequences are SGHNT and YYREEE (reference sequence). V lost 0 bases and J 3 bases, leaving 13 bases between the germline ends.

The chain carries TRBV11-2 and TRBJ2-5; 7 bases agree with TRBD1. Germline loops: CDR1 SGHAT, CDR2 FQNNGV. The CDR3 spans 15 residues. V lost 2 bases, J lost 1 base, and 4 bases stayed unmatched. CDR3 sequence reads: CASSLMDRIQETQYF. The DNA of the CDR3 is TGTGCCAGCAGCTTAATGGACAGGATCCAAGAGACCCAGTACTTC.

The V gene is TRBV4-3, the J gene TRBJ2-1; no reliable D call. The CDR3 contains 17 residues. From germline, CDR1 is LGHNA and CDR2 YSLEER. Trimming shortened V by 0 bases and J by 0 bases, and 12 bases separated the two germline ends. The CDR3 region has the DNA TGCGCCAGCAGCCAAGATCTTCGGGTGAGCTCCTACAATGAGCAGTTCTTC. This gives the protein CASSQDLRVSSYNEQFF.

This chain uses TRBV9 with TRBJ2-3, with 9 bases matching TRBD2. V dropped 0 bases and J dropped 1; count of bases not matched to a gene: 3. Germline assignment: CDR1 SGDLS and CDR2 YYNGEE. The CDR3 is 16 amino acids. Written as DNA, the CDR3 is TGTGCCAGCAGCGTAGACGGCGGGGGGGGCACAGATACGCAGTATTTT. This gives the protein CASSVDGGGGTDTQYF.

CDR3 region: CASSAGATSGTTFSYEQYF. The CDR3 DNA sequence: TGTGCCAGCAGCGCTGGGGCGACTAGCGGGACTACATTTTCCTACGAGCAGTACTTC. The genes are TRBV7-6 and TRBJ2-7; TRBD2 matches 11 bases. The trim removed 5 bases at V and 1 base at J, leaving 16 bases unmatched. CDR3 length: 19 amino acids. CDR1 and CDR2 (germline): SGHVS, FNYEAQ.

The rearrangement uses TRBV6-1 and TRBJ1-2, with D unclear. Trimming shortened V by 7 bases and J by 1 base, and 7 bases separated the two germline ends. The CDR3 loop spans 12 amino acids. The germline gives CDR1 MNHNS, CDR2 SASEGT. Here the CDR3 reads CASKEGNYGYTF. The CDR3 DNA follows: TGTGCCAGCAAAGAGGGTAACTATGGCTACACCTTC.

The chain uses TRBV5-1 and TRBJ2-1; 7 bases align to TRBD1. The CDR3 is 14 residues long. The germline CDR1 and CDR2 sequences are SGHRS and YFSETQ. With 2 bases clipped from V and 4 bases from J, the junction kept 3 bases outside the gene matches. The CDR3 sequence is CASSFSRGYNEQFF. The CDR3 nucleotides read TGCGCCAGCAGCTTTAGCAGGGGGTACAATGAGCAGTTCTTC.

This chain uses TRBV5-6 with TRBJ2-4, with D uncertain. Germline V lookup: CDR1 SGHDT, CDR2 YYEEEE. V lost 0 bases, J lost 0 bases, and 10 bases lay in between. The CDR3 is 16 residues long. The CDR3 sequence is CASSLGVEIAKNIQYF. For the CDR3, the DNA is TGTGCCAGCAGCTTGGGCGTGGAGATAGCCAAAAACATTCAGTACTTC.

The chain joins TRBV5-1 to TRBJ2-7; TRBD1 matches at 9 bases. Germline V gene data show CDR1 as SGHRS and CDR2 as YFSETQ. There are 14 residues in the CDR3. The J segment lost 5 bases and the V segment lost 4 bases, leaving 7 bases of the junction unmatched. The CDR3 loop reads CASSGGDRVHEQYF. DNA for the CDR3: TGCGCCAGCAGCGGAGGGGACAGGGTGCACGAGCAGTACTTC.

This rearrangement joins TRBV6-6 to TRBJ1-4, with TRBD1 identical over 12 bases. The length of the CDR3 is 16 residues. Trimming cost V 0 bases and J 8 bases; bases outside gene matches: 4. The germline V gene has CDR1 MNHNY and CDR2 SVGAGI (reference sequence). For the CDR3, the DNA is TGTGCCAGCAGTTACTCGACGGGACAGGGGGCAGAAAAACTGTTTTTT. This sequence encodes CASSYSTGQGAEKLFF.